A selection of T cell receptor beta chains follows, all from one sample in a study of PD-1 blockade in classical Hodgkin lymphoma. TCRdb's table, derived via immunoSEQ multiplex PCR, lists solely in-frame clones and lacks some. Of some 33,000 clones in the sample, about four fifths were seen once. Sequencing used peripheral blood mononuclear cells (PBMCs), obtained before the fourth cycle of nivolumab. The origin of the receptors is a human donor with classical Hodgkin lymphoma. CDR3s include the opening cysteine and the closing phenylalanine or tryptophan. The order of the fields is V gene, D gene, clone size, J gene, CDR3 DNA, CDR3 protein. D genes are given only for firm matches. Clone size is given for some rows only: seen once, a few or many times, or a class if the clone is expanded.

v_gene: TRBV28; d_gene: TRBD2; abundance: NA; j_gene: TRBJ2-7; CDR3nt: TGTGCCAGCAGTTTGGCGGGAGGGCCTGACCTAGGCTACGAGCAGTACTTC; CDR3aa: CASSLAGGPDLGYEQYF
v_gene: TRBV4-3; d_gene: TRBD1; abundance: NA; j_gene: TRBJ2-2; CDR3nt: TGCGCCAGCAGCCGCCTTCCACCCGGACAGGGGCCCGGGGAGCTGTTTTTT; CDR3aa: CASSRLPPGQGPGELFF
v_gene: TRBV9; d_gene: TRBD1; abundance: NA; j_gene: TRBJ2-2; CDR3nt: TGTGCCAGCAGCTTCGCCCCCGGACAGGGGGAGTTCGGGGAGCTGTTTTTT; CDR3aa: CASSFAPGQGEFGELFF
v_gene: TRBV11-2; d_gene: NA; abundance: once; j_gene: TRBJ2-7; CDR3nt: TGTGCCAGCAGCTTAGTAATTCCGGGGGCCCGGAGGACCTACGAGCAGTACTTC; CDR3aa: CASSLVIPGARRTYEQYF
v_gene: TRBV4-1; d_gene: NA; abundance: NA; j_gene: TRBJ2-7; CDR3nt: TGCGCCAGCAGCCAAGGGACGGTGAGCTCCTACGAGCAGTACTTC; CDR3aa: CASSQGTVSSYEQYF
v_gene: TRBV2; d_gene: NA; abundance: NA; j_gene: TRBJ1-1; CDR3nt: TGTGCCAGCAGTGAATTGATAGGGTGGGCTGAAGCTTTCTTT; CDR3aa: CASSELIGWAEAFF
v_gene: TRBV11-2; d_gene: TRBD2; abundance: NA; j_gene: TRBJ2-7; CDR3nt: TGTGCCAGCAGCTCCGGACTAGCGGGTGTATACGAGCAGTACTTC; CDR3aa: CASSSGLAGVYEQYF
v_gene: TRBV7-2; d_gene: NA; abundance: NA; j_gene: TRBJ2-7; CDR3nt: TGTGCCAGCAGCCCGGGACTGAAATCCTACGAGCAGTACTTC; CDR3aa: CASSPGLKSYEQYF
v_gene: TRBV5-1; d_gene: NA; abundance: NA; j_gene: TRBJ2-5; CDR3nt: TGCGCCAGCAGCTTATGGAGGGGGCAAGAGACCCAGTACTTC; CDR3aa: CASSLWRGQETQYF
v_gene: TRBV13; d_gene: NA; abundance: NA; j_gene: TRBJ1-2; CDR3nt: TGTGCCAGCAGCTTAGGCAGGGGCTTTAACTATGGCTACACCTTC; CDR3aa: CASSLGRGFNYGYTF
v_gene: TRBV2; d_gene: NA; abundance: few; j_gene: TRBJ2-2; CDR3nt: TGTGCCAGCAGTGCGGATAGCGGAGCCAACACCGGGGAGCTGTTTTTT; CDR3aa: CASSADSGANTGELFF
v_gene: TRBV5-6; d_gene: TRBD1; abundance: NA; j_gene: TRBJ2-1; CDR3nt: TGTGCCAGCAGCCGGGACAGGGGTATCTTCTTC; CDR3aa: CASSRDRGIFF
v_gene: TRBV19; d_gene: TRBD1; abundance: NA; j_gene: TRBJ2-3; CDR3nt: TGTGCCAGTAGGGCCCGAGGGGGCGATACAGATACGCAGTATTTT; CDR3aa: CASRARGGDTDTQYF
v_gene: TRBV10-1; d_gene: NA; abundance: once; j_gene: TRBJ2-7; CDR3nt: TGCGCCAGCAAAACGGAACAGGGCATCGAGCAGTACTTC; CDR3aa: CASKTEQGIEQYF
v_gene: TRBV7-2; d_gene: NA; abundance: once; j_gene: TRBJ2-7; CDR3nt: TGTGCCAGCAGCTCCGGCAGGGGATCCTACGAGCAGTACTTC; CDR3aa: CASSSGRGSYEQYF
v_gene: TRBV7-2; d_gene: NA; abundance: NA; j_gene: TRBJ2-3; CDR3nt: TGTGCCAGCAGCCTCCGGATCCGAGATACGCAGTATTTT; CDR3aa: CASSLRIRDTQYF
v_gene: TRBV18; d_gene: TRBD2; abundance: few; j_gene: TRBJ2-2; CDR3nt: TGTGCCAGCTCACCCCTCGGGAGGATATCCGGGGAGCTGTTTTTT; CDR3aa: CASSPLGRISGELFF
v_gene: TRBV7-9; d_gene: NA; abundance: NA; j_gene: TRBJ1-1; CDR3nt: TGTGCCAGCAGCATCGGACAGAACACTGAAGCTTTCTTT; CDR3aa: CASSIGQNTEAFF
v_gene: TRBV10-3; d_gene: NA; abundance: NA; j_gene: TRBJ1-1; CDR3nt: TGTGCCATCACCGGGGGGATGCTCACTGAAGCTTTCTTT; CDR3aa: CAITGGMLTEAFF
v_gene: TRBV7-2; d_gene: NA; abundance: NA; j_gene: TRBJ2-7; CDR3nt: TGTGCCAGCAGCCCGGGATTGAAATCCTACGAGCAGTACTTC; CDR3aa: CASSPGLKSYEQYF
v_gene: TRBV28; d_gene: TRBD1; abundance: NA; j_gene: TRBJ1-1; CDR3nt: TGTGCCAGCAGTGCGCCGGGACAGGAGAAAGCTTTCTTT; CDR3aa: CASSAPGQEKAFF
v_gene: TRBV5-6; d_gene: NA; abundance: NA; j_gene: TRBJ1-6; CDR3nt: TGTGCCAGCAGCACGGGCCGGGCCTGGGGGTCACCCCTCCACTTT; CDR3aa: CASSTGRAWGSPLHF
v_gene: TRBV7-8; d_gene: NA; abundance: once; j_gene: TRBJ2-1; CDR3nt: TGTGCCAGCAGCTTCTCTATTGAGCAGTTCTTC; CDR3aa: CASSFSIEQFF
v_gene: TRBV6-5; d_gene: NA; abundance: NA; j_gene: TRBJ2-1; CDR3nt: TGTGCCAGCAGTTACTCGATACTAGCCTATGAGCAGTTCTTC; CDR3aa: CASSYSILAYEQFF
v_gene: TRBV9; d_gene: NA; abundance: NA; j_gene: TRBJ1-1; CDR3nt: TGTGCCAGCAGCGCCCACGAGGGGAGGCGCACTGAAGCTTTCTTT; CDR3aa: CASSAHEGRRTEAFF
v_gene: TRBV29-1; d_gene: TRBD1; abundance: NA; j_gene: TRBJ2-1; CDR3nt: TGCAGCGGGACAGGGCTAACCTACAATGAGCAGTTCTTC; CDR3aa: CSGTGLTYNEQFF
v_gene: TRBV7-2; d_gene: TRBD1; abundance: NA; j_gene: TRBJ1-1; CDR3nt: TGTGCCAGCAGCTTAGTAGGACAGGGGGGGACTGAAGCTTTCTTT; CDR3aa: CASSLVGQGGTEAFF
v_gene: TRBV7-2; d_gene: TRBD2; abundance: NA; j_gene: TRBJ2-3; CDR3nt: TGTGCCAGCAGCCCCAGGGAGGGAGATACGCAGTATTTT; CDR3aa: CASSPREGDTQYF
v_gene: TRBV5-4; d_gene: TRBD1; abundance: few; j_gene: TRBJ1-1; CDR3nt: TGTGCCAGCAGCTCACAGGGGGCTGGTTCCCCTGAAGCTTTCTTT; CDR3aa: CASSSQGAGSPEAFF
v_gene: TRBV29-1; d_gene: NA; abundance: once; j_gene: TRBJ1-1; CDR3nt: TGCAGCGCCGGACAGTTGCTGAGCACTGAAGCTTTCTTT; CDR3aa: CSAGQLLSTEAFF
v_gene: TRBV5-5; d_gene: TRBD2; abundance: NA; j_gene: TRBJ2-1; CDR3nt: TGTGCCAGCAGCCCATGGCGGGCGGGAGTTTACGATGAGCAGTTCTTC; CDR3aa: CASSPWRAGVYDEQFF
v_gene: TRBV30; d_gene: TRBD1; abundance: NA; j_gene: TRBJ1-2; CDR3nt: TGTGCCTGGAGCAGTTTCGGGGGACAGCTATCGGGGATCTATGGCTACACCTTC; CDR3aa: CAWSSFGGQLSGIYGYTF
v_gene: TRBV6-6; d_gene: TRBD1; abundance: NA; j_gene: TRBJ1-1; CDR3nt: TGTGCCAGCAGTGACAGGGGTGGGGACACTGAAGCTTTCTTT; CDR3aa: CASSDRGGDTEAFF
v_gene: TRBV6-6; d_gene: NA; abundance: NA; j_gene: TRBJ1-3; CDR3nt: TGTGCCAGCCGCCCGGGGGGCACTGGAAACACCATATATTTT; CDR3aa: CASRPGGTGNTIYF
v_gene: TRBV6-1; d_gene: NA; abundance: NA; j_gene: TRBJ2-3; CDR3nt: TGTGCCAGCAGTGAAAGGGGTAGCACAGATACGCAGTATTTT; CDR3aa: CASSERGSTDTQYF
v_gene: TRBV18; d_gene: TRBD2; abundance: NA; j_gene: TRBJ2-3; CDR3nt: TGTGCCAGCTCTTCCGGTGGGACTAGGGCCCCAGATACGCAGTATTTT; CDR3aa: CASSSGGTRAPDTQYF
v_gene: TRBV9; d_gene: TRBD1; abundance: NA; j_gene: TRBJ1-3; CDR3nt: TGTGCCAGCAGCGGAACAGGGGTCACTGGAAACACCATATATTTT; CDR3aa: CASSGTGVTGNTIYF
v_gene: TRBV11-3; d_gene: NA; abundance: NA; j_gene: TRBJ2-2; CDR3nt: TGTGCCAGCAGCTTTTCGGGTGGCACCGGGGAGCTGTTTTTT; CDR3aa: CASSFSGGTGELFF
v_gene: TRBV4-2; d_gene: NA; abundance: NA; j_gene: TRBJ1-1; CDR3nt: TGTGCCAGCAGCCGCGTGACAGGAGCTACTGAAGCTTTCTTT; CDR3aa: CASSRVTGATEAFF
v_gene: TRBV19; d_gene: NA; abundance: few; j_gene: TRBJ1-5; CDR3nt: TGTGCCAGTAGTTCCAACCGGGACAATCACAATCAGCCCCAGCATTTT; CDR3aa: CASSSNRDNHNQPQHF
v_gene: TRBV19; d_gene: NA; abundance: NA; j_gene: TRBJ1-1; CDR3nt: TGTGCCAGCAGTCACCAGGGGACGGGTTCTGAAGCTTTCTTT; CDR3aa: CASSHQGTGSEAFF
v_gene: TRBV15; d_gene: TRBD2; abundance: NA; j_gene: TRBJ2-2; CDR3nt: TGTGCCACCAGCAGGAAGCGGGGGGGCAACGGGGAGCTGTTTTTT; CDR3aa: CATSRKRGGNGELFF
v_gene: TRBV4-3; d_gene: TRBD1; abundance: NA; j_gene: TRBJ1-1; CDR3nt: TGCGCCAGCAGCCAAGATGGGACAGGGAGGGGGACTGAAGCTTTCTTT; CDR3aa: CASSQDGTGRGTEAFF
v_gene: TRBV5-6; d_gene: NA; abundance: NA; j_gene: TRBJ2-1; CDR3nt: TGTGCCAGCAGCTTGAGTTTCAGGGGGGCGAATGAGCAGTTCTTC; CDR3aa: CASSLSFRGANEQFF
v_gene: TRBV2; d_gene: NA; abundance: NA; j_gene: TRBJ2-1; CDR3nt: TGTGCCAGCAGGATTGACACTTACAATGAGCAGTTCTTC; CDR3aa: CASRIDTYNEQFF
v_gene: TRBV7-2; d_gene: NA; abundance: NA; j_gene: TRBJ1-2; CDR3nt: TGTGCCAGCAGCTTAGTAGTAGGTCTCGGTGGCTACACCTTC; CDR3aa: CASSLVVGLGGYTF
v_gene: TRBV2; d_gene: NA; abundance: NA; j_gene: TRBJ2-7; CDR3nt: TGTGCCAGCACCGAGGACTCCACGGTTTACGAGCAGTACTTC; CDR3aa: CASTEDSTVYEQYF
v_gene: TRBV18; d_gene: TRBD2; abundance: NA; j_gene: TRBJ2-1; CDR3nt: TGTGCCAGCTCACCACCGGGACTAGGCTGGCAGTTCTTC; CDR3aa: CASSPPGLGWQFF
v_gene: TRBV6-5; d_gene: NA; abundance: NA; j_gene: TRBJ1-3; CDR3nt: TGTGCCAGCAGCCGCAGGGGTTCGGGAAACACCATATATTTT; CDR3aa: CASSRRGSGNTIYF
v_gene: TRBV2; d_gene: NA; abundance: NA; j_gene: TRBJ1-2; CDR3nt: TGTGCCACAGAGGTAGCTAACTATGGCTACACCTTC; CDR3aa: CATEVANYGYTF
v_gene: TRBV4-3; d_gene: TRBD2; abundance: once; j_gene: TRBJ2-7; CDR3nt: TGCGCCAGCAGCTTAGGGACTAGCGGAGCCTACGAGCAGTACTTC; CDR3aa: CASSLGTSGAYEQYF
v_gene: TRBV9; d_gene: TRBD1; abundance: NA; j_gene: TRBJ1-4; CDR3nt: TGTGCCAGCAGCGTTGGACAGGCAACTAATGAAAAACTGTTTTTT; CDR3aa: CASSVGQATNEKLFF